Below, 27 T cell receptor beta chains from the same sample are listed, as sequenced in a study of blood T cells in healthy people across ages. The use of a sample-barcoded 5' primer and a J-beta primer mix characterized a second PCR of roughly 7 to 11 cycles. MiXCR, run by TCRdb on the 5' RACE reads, gives a single entry per CDR3 protein. The sample includes about 720,000 distinct CDR3 sequences, around 25% of them seen just once. This sample was shared with a second study, whose subject was T cells of mothers and their children.

Sequenced: blood. Every receptor here comes from a boy between 10 and 17 years old in good health.

The rearrangement uses TRBV4-1 and TRBJ2-2, with D perhaps given as TRBD1 or TRBD2 (6 bases each). This CDR3 is 17 amino acids long. Germline values: CDR1 MGHRA, CDR2 YSYEKL. Trimming removed 0 bases from V and 1 base from J, with 12 bases in between. The CDR3 DNA is TGCGCCAGCAGCCAAGATATGGGGGGCCGGAACACCGGGGAGCTGTTTTTT. Protein product: CASSQDMGGRNTGELFF.

This clonotype was found a few times. The genes are TRBV4-1 and TRBJ2-7; D may be TRBD2 (5 bases). The CDR3 is 15 amino acids. V was pared by 4 bases and J by 1 base, with 14 bases between. The V gene's germline CDR1 is MGHRA and CDR2 YSYEKL. CDR3 amino acids: CASSPHRTDSYEQYF. The CDR3 nucleotides read TGCGCCAGCAGCCCACACCGGACTGATTCCTACGAGCAGTACTTC.

This clonotype was counted only a few times. The chain links TRBV6-5 to TRBJ2-3, with a tentative D call TRBD1 (7 bases). CDR1 is MNHEY and CDR2 is SVGAGI in the germline V gene. The V end lost 6 bases, the J end lost 5 bases, and 12 bases lay between the germline ends. The CDR3 sequence is 13 residues long. In DNA form, the CDR3 reads TGTGCCAGCAGGGCAGGGGGGAGAGATACGCAGTATTTT. The encoded protein is CASRAGGRDTQYF.

This clonotype was seen a few times. The chain couples TRBV5-1 to TRBJ2-3; the match to TRBD1 covers 9 bases. The CDR3 consists of 17 residues. The J segment lost 2 bases and the V segment lost 4 bases, leaving 11 bases of the junction unmatched. Germline CDR1 reads SGHRS; CDR2 reads YFSETQ. DNA for the CDR3: TGCGCCAGCAGCCCGGAGGGACAGGGAGGACACACAGATACGCAGTATTTT. This encodes CASSPEGQGGHTDTQYF. Combining the CDR3 with reference TRBV5-1 and TRBJ2-3 gives the whole variable domain KAGVTQTPRYLIKTRGQQVTLSCSPISGHRSVSWYQQTPGQGLQFLFEYFSETQRNKGNFPGRFSGRQFSNSRSEMNVSTLELGDSALYLCASSPEGQGGHTDTQYFGPGTRLTVL.

This clonotype occurred a few times. The chain links TRBV27 to TRBJ1-4; D is unresolved. Germline V CDR1 and CDR2: MNHEY, SMNVEV (reference sequence). This CDR3 is 17 amino acids long. Trimming left V 3 bases short and J 0 bases short, with 14 bases between. The CDR3 loop is CASSFRPFGATNEKLFF. The CDR3 coding sequence is TGTGCCAGCAGTTTCCGGCCTTTTGGGGCAACTAATGAAAAACTGTTTTTT.

The gene calls are TRBV5-1 and TRBJ2-5, with no clear D. V lost 0 bases, J lost 5 bases, and 11 bases lay in between. The CDR3 length is 14 residues. The germline CDR1 and CDR2 sequences are SGHRS and YFSETQ. The CDR3 DNA reads as TGCGCCAGCAGCTTGGGAGGTTGGAAGGAGACCCAGTACTTC. Translating gives CASSLGGWKETQYF.

The sample holds a few counts of this clonotype. One end of the junction fails to match germline, which may point to a read error. The rearrangement uses TRBV20-1 and TRBJ2-7, with 8 bases identical to TRBD1. This CDR3 has 13 amino acids. The germline V gene has CDR1 DFQATT and CDR2 SNEGSKA (reference sequence). The CDR3 is CGASTGGSYEQYF. The CDR3 DNA reads as TGCGGTGCTAGCACAGGGGGTAGCTACGAGCAGTACTTC.

This clonotype was seen more than once but under ten times. J is TRBJ2-4 and V is TRBV28; weak D call: TRBD1 (6 bases). This CDR3 contains 15 residues. The V end lost 6 bases, the J end lost 1 base, and 13 bases lay between the germline ends. Germline CDR1 reads MDHEN; CDR2 reads SYDVKM. CDR3 residues: CASSPAGDAKNIQYF. The CDR3 DNA sequence: TGTGCCAGCAGCCCTGCAGGGGATGCCAAAAACATTCAGTACTTC.

A few counts support this clonotype. The chain combines TRBV7-3 with TRBJ2-7; TRBD1 matches 7 bases. Per germline, CDR1 SGHTA and CDR2 FQGTGA. V dropped 3 bases and J dropped 6; count of bases not matched to a gene: 5. CDR3 length equals 13 residues. The CDR3 here is CASSLLTGTEQYF. In DNA form, the CDR3 reads TGTGCCAGCAGCTTGCTGACAGGGACCGAGCAGTACTTC.

Note on this clonotype: No conserved phenylalanine or tryptophan ends this CDR3, so it is likely a read error. The chain couples TRBV12-3 or TRBV12-4 to TRBJ2-3; 13 nucleotides agree with TRBD2. The CDR3 runs 17 residues. Trimming cost V 5 bases and J 2 bases; bases outside gene matches: 7. The chain's CDR3 is CASSPRTSGGLTDTQYS. The DNA for the CDR3 is TGTGCCAGCAGTCCCAGGACTAGCGGGGGCCTCACAGATACGCAGTATTCC.

The V gene is TRBV18, the J gene TRBJ1-5; no definite D call. The CDR3 loop spans 17 amino acids. V was trimmed by 2 bases and J by 1 base, leaving 15 bases between them. Germline CDR1 and CDR2: KGHSH and LQKENI. CDR3 nucleotide sequence: TGTGCCAGCTCACCAAGGCGGTTCGGACCGAGCAATCAGCCCCAGCATTTT. Its protein is CASSPRRFGPSNQPQHF. The full variable domain, with the rest looked up from reference TRBV18 and TRBJ1-5, is NAGVMQNPRHLVRRRGQEARLRCSPMKGHSHVYWYRQLPEEGLKFMVYLQKENIIDESGMPKERFSAEFPKEGPSILRIQQVVRGDSAAYFCASSPRRFGPSNQPQHFGDGTRLSIL.

The chain employs TRBV7-9 and TRBJ1-5; 7 nucleotides align to TRBD1. With 8 bases clipped from V and 3 bases from J, the junction kept 10 bases outside the gene matches. CDR3 length: 15 residues. Germline-derived CDR1 and CDR2 are SEHNR and FQNEAQ (reference sequence). CDR3 nucleotide sequence: TGTGCCAGCTCTCTTGGGGACAGAGACAATCAGCCCCAGCATTTT. It encodes CASSLGDRDNQPQHF.

This chain connects TRBV5-6 to TRBJ2-7; TRBD1 matches 7 bases. Germline CDR1 is SGHDT and CDR2 is YYEEEE. Trimming removed 4 bases from V and 6 bases from J; junction bases left unmatched: 10. The CDR3 spans 14 residues. CDR3 protein: CASSGEQGWAEQYF. In DNA, the CDR3 is TGTGCCAGCAGCGGAGAACAGGGGTGGGCCGAGCAGTACTTC.

The chain is built from TRBV6-2 or TRBV6-3 and TRBJ2-5, with a weak D call TRBD1 (5 bases). In germline, CDR1 is MNHEY, CDR2 SVGEGT. The CDR3 has 13 residues. Trimming pared 10 bases from V and 5 bases from J, leaving 17 bases between. CDR3 sequence reads: CATRPGRVETQYF. CDR3 coding DNA: TGTGCCACGAGGCCCGGCAGGGTCGAGACCCAGTACTTC.

The rearrangement links TRBV28 to TRBJ2-1; a weak D match, TRBD2 (5 bases). V gave up 6 bases and J gave up 3 bases, with 12 bases separating them. The germline V gene encodes CDR1 MDHEN and CDR2 SYDVKM. CDR3 length: 14 amino acids. The chain's CDR3 is CASSTRAGYNEQFF. The CDR3 region has the DNA TGTGCCAGCAGCACGCGGGCAGGCTACAATGAGCAGTTCTTC.

The rearrangement joins TRBV29-1 to TRBJ2-1, with D possibly matching TRBD1 (6 bases). CDR3 size: 12 residues. V dropped 7 bases and J dropped 4 bases, with 11 bases sitting between them. Germline values: CDR1 SQVTM, CDR2 ANQGSEA. As DNA, the CDR3 is TGCAGCGCTCGGACAGAATACAATGAGCAGTTCTTC. Protein sequence: CSARTEYNEQFF.

The rearrangement joins TRBV14 to TRBJ1-6; maybe TRBD1 (5 bases). This CDR3 is built from 15 residues. Germline-derived CDR1 and CDR2 are SGHDN and FVKESK. The ends were cut back, 5 bases at V and 8 bases at J, with 16 bases in the middle. In DNA, the CDR3 is TGTGCCAGCAGCTTCCATTCGGGACGCGATTCACCCCTCCACTTT. Encoded protein: CASSFHSGRDSPLHF.

This clonotype has ten or more counts. This chain links TRBV6-2 or TRBV6-3 with TRBJ2-7; no definite D call. Germline lookup yields CDR1 MNHEY and CDR2 SVGEGT. V was pared by 6 bases and J by 0 bases, with 6 bases between. The CDR3 has 12 amino acids. The CDR3 DNA reads as TGTGCCAGCAGCCGGAGCTCCTACGAGCAGTACTTC. Its protein product is CASSRSSYEQYF.

A few counts support this clonotype. CDR3 loop: CSVEDPGTTNWDEQFF. The DNA for the CDR3 is TGCAGCGTTGAGGACCCTGGGACTACCAACTGGGATGAGCAGTTCTTC. The rearrangement joins TRBV29-1 to TRBJ2-1, with 7 bases that match TRBD2. Germline CDR1 is SQVTM and CDR2 is ANQGSEA. V was pared by 3 bases and J by 8 bases, with 16 bases of the junction left unmatched. The length of the CDR3 is 16 residues.

This clonotype has more than one count but fewer than ten. The J gene is TRBJ1-5, the V gene TRBV28; 8 bases fit TRBD1. CDR3 length: 15 residues. V gave up 6 bases and J gave up 2 bases; unmatched junction bases: 6. From germline, CDR1 is MDHEN and CDR2 SYDVKM. The CDR3: CASRPQGAGNQPQHF. CDR3 in DNA: TGTGCCAGCAGACCTCAGGGGGCGGGCAATCAGCCCCAGCATTTT.

This clonotype has more than one count but fewer than ten. This chain connects TRBV25-1 to TRBJ2-7; 7 bases agree with TRBD2. The CDR3 totals 15 residues. Unmatched junction bases numbered 6, after V lost 4 bases and J lost 0 bases. Germline V gene sequence: CDR1 MGHDK, CDR2 SYGVNS. CDR3 coding DNA: TGTGCCAGCAGTGGGGGGGGGAGAGTCTCCTACGAGCAGTACTTC. Translating it yields CASSGGGRVSYEQYF.

DNA of the CDR3: TGCGCCAGCAGCTGGGGCCCTAATGAAAAACTGTTTTTT. It codes for CASSWGPNEKLFF. This chain uses TRBV5-1 with TRBJ1-4, with D maybe TRBD1 (5 bases). The V gene's germline CDR1 is SGHRS and CDR2 YFSETQ. The CDR3 runs 13 residues. V lost 3 bases, J lost 3 bases, and 6 bases lay in between.

The V gene is TRBV6-2 or TRBV6-3, the J gene TRBJ1-1; D might be TRBD1 (5 bases). With 0 bases removed from V and 6 bases from J, the gap between germline ends came to 11 bases. The germline gives CDR1 MNHEY, CDR2 SVGEGT. This CDR3 is built from 14 residues. CDR3 amino acids: CASSYSPRAAEAFF. The CDR3 region has the DNA TGTGCCAGCAGTTACTCACCCAGGGCGGCTGAAGCTTTCTTT.

The CDR3 is CASSLSFRVTDTQYF. In DNA, the CDR3 is TGTGCCAGCAGTTTATCCTTCCGAGTCACAGATACGCAGTATTTT. J is TRBJ2-3 and V is TRBV28; D gene ambiguous. CDR1 and CDR2 from the germline V gene are MDHEN and SYDVKM. The CDR3 length is 15 residues. The V end lost 1 base, the J end lost 2 bases, and 10 bases lay between the germline ends.

This clonotype was observed many times. The genes are TRBV20-1 and TRBJ1-5; D is possibly TRBD1 (5 bases). Germline lookup yields CDR1 DFQATT and CDR2 SNEGSKA (reference sequence). The CDR3 is made up of 16 amino acids. V was trimmed by 0 bases and J by 0 bases, leaving 12 bases between them. CDR3 protein: CSARDSGRYSNQPQHF. The CDR3, as DNA: TGCAGTGCTAGAGATTCAGGGCGGTATAGCAATCAGCCCCAGCATTTT.

V gene TRBV20-1 combines with J gene TRBJ2-7; 7 positions match TRBD1. The CDR3 spans 13 residues. Germline values: CDR1 DFQATT, CDR2 SNEGSKA (reference sequence). J was trimmed by 2 bases and V by 3 bases; bases with no gene match: 4. For the CDR3, the DNA is TGCAGTGCTAGGGACAGGCGTCCCTACGAGCAGTACTTC. Its protein is CSARDRRPYEQYF.

This clonotype showed up many times. This sequence joins TRBV29-1 and TRBJ1-4; D not resolved. This CDR3 comprises 16 residues. Germline V gene sequence: CDR1 SQVTM, CDR2 ANQGSEA. V was shortened by 0 bases and J by 0 bases, with 11 bases between the two germline ends. CDR3 sequence: CSVEDPRDPTNEKLFF. The CDR3 nucleotides read TGCAGCGTTGAAGATCCCAGAGACCCAACTAATGAAAAACTGTTTTTT.